Listed below are T cell receptor beta chains from one sample, sequenced in a study of early T cells in non-severe SARS-CoV-2 infection. TCRdb independently ran MiXCR on the 5' RACE reads; one entry per CDR3 protein. The table records over 55,000 distinct CDR3 sequences, roughly a tenth of them present only once. The sample was whole blood. Receptor source: an adult who was a healthcare worker with PCR-confirmed SARS-CoV-2 infection or an uninfected control (not recorded which). The CDR3 runs from the conserved cysteine through the conserved F or W. A D gene is named only where the DNA matches it firmly. The size of a clone is reported for some rows only, either as once, few or many, or as a class for expanded clones.

cdr3_length,d_call,v_call,j_call,clone_size,cdr3_aa,cdr3_nt
12,-,TRBV9,TRBJ2-3,many,CASNRDTDTQYF,TGTGCCAGCAACAGAGACACAGATACGCAGTATTTT
15,-,TRBV7-2,TRBJ1-3,-,CASSLSSVGGSAIYF,TGTGCCAGCAGCTTATCGTCAGTAGGGGGTTCTGCCATATATTTT
15,TRBD1,TRBV20-1,TRBJ2-1,few,CSAIHRGSGYNEQFF,TGCAGTGCTATACACAGGGGGTCGGGGTACAATGAGCAGTTCTTC
15,-,TRBV7-9,TRBJ1-3,few,CASSLPTLSGNTIYF,TGTGCCAGCAGCTTACCGACCCTCTCTGGAAACACCATATATTTT
13,-,TRBV3-1,TRBJ2-5,few,CASSQGLQETQYF,TGTGCCAGCAGCCAAGGATTGCAAGAGACCCAGTACTTC
13,TRBD1,TRBV7-2,TRBJ1-2,-,CASSPTGNYGYTF,TGTGCCAGCAGCCCGACAGGGAACTATGGCTACACCTTC
15,-,TRBV6-6,TRBJ1-1,many,CASSYSIPRNTEAFF,TGTGCCAGCAGTTACTCCATACCGAGGAACACTGAAGCTTTCTTT
12,-,TRBV11-2,TRBJ1-1,-,CAAAAVNTEAFF,TGTGCCGCGGCGGCCGTGAACACTGAAGCTTTCTTT
14,-,TRBV10-3,TRBJ1-6,few,CAISQSAALEPLHF,TGTGCCATCAGTCAGTCGGCGGCCCTGGAGCCCCTCCACTTT
14,TRBD1,TRBV5-4,TRBJ1-4,few,CASSLQGTEEKLFF,TGTGCCAGCAGCTTACAGGGGACGGAGGAAAAACTGTTTTTT
15,-,TRBV30,TRBJ1-6,few,CAWSAPGTYNSPLHF,TGTGCCTGGAGTGCTCCGGGCACCTATAATTCACCCCTCCACTTT
16,TRBD2,TRBV7-6,TRBJ2-5,-,CASSDPSGGAQETQYF,TGTGCCAGCAGCGACCCTAGCGGGGGGGCCCAAGAGACCCAGTACTTC
16,-,TRBV6-2/TRBV6-3,TRBJ2-3,few,CASSYSPGLLMDTQYF,TGTGCCAGCAGTTACTCGCCGGGTCTCTTGATGGATACGCAGTATTTT
16,-,TRBV5-1,TRBJ1-4,-,CASSPKVGTAPEKLFF,TGCGCCAGCAGCCCGAAAGTCGGGACTGCGCCCGAAAAACTGTTTTTT
17,-,TRBV2,TRBJ2-5,few,CASSEARAFISQETQYF,TGTGCCAGCAGTGAAGCGCGGGCCTTCATTTCACAAGAGACCCAGTACTTC
11,-,TRBV6-1,TRBJ2-1,many,CATTGRNEQFF,TGTGCCACCACCGGTCGCAATGAGCAGTTCTTC
17,-,TRBV9,TRBJ2-3,few,CASSPYSGLPSTDTQYF,TGTGCCAGCAGCCCCTATAGCGGATTACCTAGCACAGATACGCAGTATTTT
13,TRBD1,TRBV20-1,TRBJ2-5,-,CSAPRQGAETQYF,TGCAGTGCCCCGAGACAGGGGGCGGAGACCCAGTACTTC
19,-,TRBV5-5,TRBJ2-3,many,CASSFLGSWGPDIPDTQYF,TGTGCCAGCAGCTTTTTGGGATCGTGGGGCCCCGATATCCCAGATACGCAGTATTTT
15,-,TRBV10-3,TRBJ1-5,-,CAISESVPGNQPQHF,TGTGCCATCAGTGAGTCCGTACCTGGCAATCAGCCCCAGCATTTT
15,TRBD1,TRBV5-4,TRBJ2-5,few,CASSLNLDRVKTQYF,TGTGCCAGCAGCTTAAACCTCGACAGGGTGAAGACCCAGTACTTC
14,-,TRBV30,TRBJ2-3,-,CAWSVLGNTDTQYF,TGTGCCTGGAGTGTATTGGGGAACACAGATACGCAGTATTTT
15,TRBD2,TRBV28,TRBJ2-5,few,CASSSGLAGVETQYF,TGTGCCAGCAGCTCCGGACTAGCGGGGGTAGAGACCCAGTACTTC
13,TRBD1,TRBV6-5,TRBJ1-1,many,CASSYGAGGEAFF,TGTGCCAGCAGTTACGGGGCAGGGGGAGAAGCTTTCTTT
15,-,TRBV11-2,TRBJ2-4,-,CASSYQGGAKNIQYF,TGTGCCAGCAGCTACCAGGGGGGAGCCAAAAACATTCAGTACTTC
16,-,TRBV20-1,TRBJ2-1,few,CSAPDPATRTYNEQFF,TGCAGTGCTCCAGATCCGGCTACCCGGACCTACAATGAGCAGTTCTTC
15,-,TRBV4-1,TRBJ1-1,-,CASSQDHGEVTEAFF,TGCGCCAGCAGCCAGGATCACGGGGAGGTAACTGAAGCTTTCTTT
15,-,TRBV28,TRBJ1-5,few,CASRLRGSAYQPQHF,TGTGCCAGCAGACTCAGGGGATCCGCTTACCAGCCCCAGCATTTT
16,-,TRBV7-9,TRBJ1-5,-,CASSSRGTTSNQPQHF,TGTGCCAGCAGCTCCCGAGGGACAACTAGCAATCAGCCCCAGCATTTT
15,-,TRBV12-3/TRBV12-4,TRBJ1-2,many,CASSFQEGVSYGYTF,TGTGCCAGCAGTTTTCAGGAGGGGGTTTCCTATGGCTACACCTTC
14,-,TRBV7-2,TRBJ1-6,many,CASSLDGWNSPLHF,TGTGCCAGCAGCTTAGACGGCTGGAATTCACCCCTCCACTTT
12,TRBD1,TRBV5-4,TRBJ2-1,few,CAPHRQGDEQFF,TGTGCCCCTCACCGACAGGGCGATGAGCAGTTCTTC
13,-,TRBV7-7,TRBJ2-2,few,CASSEGGTGELFF,TGTGCCAGCAGCGAAGGCGGCACCGGGGAGCTGTTTTTT
14,-,TRBV10-3,TRBJ2-4,-,CAISESGRKNIQYF,TGTGCCATCAGTGAGTCCGGCAGGAAAAACATTCAGTACTTC
14,-,TRBV4-1,TRBJ1-1,-,CASSQDRGNTEAFF,TGCGCCAGCAGCCAAGACAGGGGGAACACTGAAGCTTTCTTT
13,-,TRBV5-1,TRBJ2-3,few,CASMSGSTDTQYF,TGCGCCAGCATGTCCGGGAGCACAGATACGCAGTATTTT
16,-,TRBV6-6,TRBJ1-1,many,CASSYSETVRGTEAFF,TGTGCCAGCAGTTACTCGGAAACCGTGAGGGGCACTGAAGCTTTCTTT
21,TRBD2,TRBV6-6,TRBJ2-3,-,CASSYSGGIAGVTGYTDTQYF,TGTGCCAGCAGTTACTCGGGAGGAATAGCGGGGGTTACGGGGTACACAGATACGCAGTATTTT
14,-,TRBV6-2/TRBV6-3,TRBJ1-1,-,CASSYSVLNTEAFF,TGTGCCAGCAGTTACTCGGTCCTGAACACTGAAGCTTTCTTT
19,TRBD1,TRBV15,TRBJ2-1,few,CATSRDRARDRGLKDEQFF,TGTGCCACCAGCAGAGACCGTGCCCGGGACAGGGGGTTAAAGGATGAGCAGTTCTTC
14,-,TRBV11-2,TRBJ2-5,-,CASSLNTGQETQYF,TGTGCCAGCAGCTTAAATACAGGACAAGAGACCCAGTACTTC
14,TRBD1,TRBV20-1,TRBJ1-1,few,CSANSATGDTEAFF,TGCAGTGCTAACTCAGCAACAGGGGACACTGAAGCTTTCTTT
13,-,TRBV20-1,TRBJ1-5,many,CSAVGTYNQPQHF,TGCAGTGCTGTCGGGACTTACAATCAGCCCCAGCATTTT
14,TRBD1,TRBV9,TRBJ2-3,few,CASQRGDRGDTQYF,TGTGCCAGCCAGCGAGGGGACAGGGGGGATACGCAGTATTTT
14,-,TRBV2,TRBJ1-1,-,CASKPGLQNTEAFF,TGTGCCAGCAAACCGGGACTGCAGAACACTGAAGCTTTCTTT
16,-,TRBV19,TRBJ2-5,few,CASSINYLGIKETQYF,TGTGCCAGTAGTATTAATTATTTGGGAATCAAGGAGACCCAGTACTTC